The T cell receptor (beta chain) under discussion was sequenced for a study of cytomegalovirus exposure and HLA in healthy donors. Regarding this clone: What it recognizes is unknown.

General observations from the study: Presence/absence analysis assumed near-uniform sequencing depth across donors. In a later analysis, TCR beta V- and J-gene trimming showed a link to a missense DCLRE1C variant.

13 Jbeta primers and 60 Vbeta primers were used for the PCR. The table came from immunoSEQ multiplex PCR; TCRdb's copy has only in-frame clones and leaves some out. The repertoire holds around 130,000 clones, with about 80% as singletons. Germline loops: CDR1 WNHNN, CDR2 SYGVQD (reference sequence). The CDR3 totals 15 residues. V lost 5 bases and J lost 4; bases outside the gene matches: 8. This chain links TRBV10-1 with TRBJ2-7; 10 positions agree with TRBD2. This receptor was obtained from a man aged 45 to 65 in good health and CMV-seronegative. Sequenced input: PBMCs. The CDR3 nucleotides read TGCGCCAGCAGTCCCCGGACTAGCGGAAAGTACGAGCAGTACTTC. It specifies CASSPRTSGKYEQYF.